Listed below are T cell receptor beta chains from one sample, sequenced in a study of Ad26.COV2.S vaccination and SARS-CoV-2 variants. The table came from immunoSEQ multiplex PCR; TCRdb's copy has only in-frame clones and leaves some out. The sample lists over 400,000 clones; roughly 91% were seen once. The sample here was peripheral blood, taken in a trial of Ad26.COV2.S vaccine versus placebo. Receptors were obtained from a person between 18 and 65 years old who received the Ad26.COV2.S COVID-19 vaccine or a placebo. Each CDR3 is given with its conserved first and last residue. A D gene is named only where the DNA matches it firmly. Only part of the rows carry a size: once, few, many, or a class if the clone is expanded.

TRBJ1-4	NA	NA	TRBV4-2	CASSPGKQAGDEKLFF	TGTGCCAGCAGCCCGGGGAAACAAGCCGGGGATGAAAAACTGTTTTTT
TRBJ2-3	once	NA	TRBV5-5	CASSPSGPGRDTQYF	TGTGCCAGCAGCCCCTCGGGACCCGGAAGGGATACGCAGTATTTT
TRBJ2-1	NA	NA	TRBV3-1/TRBV3-2	CASSLTVQGNEQFF	TGTGCCAGCAGCCTTACCGTGCAGGGCAATGAGCAGTTCTTC
TRBJ2-7	few	NA	TRBV14	CASSQDSFSNRGPDEGPDEQYF	TGTGCCAGCAGCCAAGATTCCTTCTCTAACCGGGGACCTGACGAAGGGCCGGACGAGCAGTACTTC
TRBJ1-5	NA	TRBD1	TRBV6-2/TRBV6-3	CASSYPRQGGNQPQHF	TGTGCCAGCAGTTACCCTAGACAGGGTGGCAATCAGCCCCAGCATTTT
TRBJ1-1	NA	NA	TRBV3-1/TRBV3-2	CASSPSEATTEAFF	TGTGCCAGCAGCCCTAGTGAGGCGACCACTGAAGCTTTCTTT
TRBJ2-7	once	NA	TRBV2	CASSVEGSPSEQYF	TGTGCCAGCAGTGTGGAGGGATCGCCCTCCGAGCAGTACTTC
TRBJ2-7	few	TRBD1	TRBV28	CASSPGTGVEQYF	TGTGCCAGCAGCCCCGGGACAGGGGTCGAGCAGTACTTC
TRBJ2-7	once	TRBD2	TRBV6-2/TRBV6-3	CASSLSGSSEQYF	TGTGCCAGCAGTTTGAGCGGGAGTTCCGAGCAGTACTTC
TRBJ2-7	NA	NA	TRBV27	CASSLQGNYEQYF	TGTGCCAGCAGTTTGCAGGGGAACTACGAGCAGTACTTC
TRBJ1-1	NA	NA	TRBV7-9	CASRAGWAEAFF	TGTGCCAGCAGGGCAGGGTGGGCTGAAGCTTTCTTT
TRBJ2-1	NA	NA	TRBV2	CASTKGSSRAYNEQFF	TGTGCCAGCACCAAGGGTAGCTCCAGGGCCTACAATGAGCAGTTCTTC
TRBJ2-1	NA	TRBD2	TRBV28	CASRAGGGHNEQFF	TGTGCCAGCAGAGCCGGGGGGGGTCACAATGAGCAGTTCTTC
TRBJ1-5	few	NA	TRBV19	CASSITGSNQPQHF	TGTGCCAGTAGTATAACAGGGAGCAATCAGCCCCAGCATTTT
TRBJ2-1	NA	NA	TRBV27	CASSSKGNEQFF	TGTGCCAGCAGTTCCAAGGGGAATGAGCAGTTCTTC
TRBJ2-1	NA	TRBD2	TRBV7-9	CASSPSAGGEQFF	TGTGCCAGCAGCCCCTCTGCGGGAGGAGAGCAGTTCTTC
TRBJ2-2	NA	NA	TRBV7-2	CASSHPPGAITGELFF	TGTGCCAGCAGCCACCCTCCGGGGGCCATCACCGGGGAGCTGTTTTTT
TRBJ2-3	NA	TRBD2	TRBV4-2	CASSRLTSGSPTDTQYF	TGTGCCAGCAGTCGCTTAACTAGCGGGAGTCCCACAGATACGCAGTATTTT
TRBJ2-7	NA	TRBD2	TRBV9	CASSVGGGLAAGYEQYF	TGTGCCAGCAGCGTAGGAGGCGGACTAGCGGCAGGGTACGAGCAGTACTTC
TRBJ2-5	NA	TRBD2	TRBV11-1	CASSRPGGSRAQYF	TGTGCCAGCAGCCGTCCGGGAGGGTCTCGGGCCCAGTACTTC
TRBJ1-2	NA	NA	TRBV28	CASSPPQRTYGYTF	TGTGCCAGCAGTCCTCCCCAGAGAACCTATGGCTACACCTTC
TRBJ1-3	NA	NA	TRBV9	CASSANRVATGNTIYF	TGTGCCAGCAGCGCGAACAGGGTTGCGACTGGAAACACCATATATTTT
TRBJ1-2	once	NA	TRBV6-5	CASSYSMTAPGYTF	TGTGCCAGCAGTTACTCGATGACGGCCCCTGGCTACACCTTC
TRBJ1-1	NA	NA	TRBV20-1	CSASWNTEAFF	TGCAGTGCTAGTTGGAACACTGAAGCTTTCTTT
TRBJ2-2	once	TRBD1	TRBV25-1	CASSGRGQGENTGELFF	TGTGCCAGCAGTGGACGGGGACAGGGGGAGAACACCGGGGAGCTGTTTTTT
TRBJ2-7	NA	TRBD2	TRBV5-4	CASSLGRTSAAYEQYF	TGTGCCAGCAGCTTGGGAAGGACTAGCGCCGCCTACGAGCAGTACTTC
TRBJ2-7	NA	NA	TRBV9	CASSVGGDSYEQYF	TGTGCCAGCAGCGTAGGGGGGGATTCCTACGAGCAGTACTTC
TRBJ1-2	NA	NA	TRBV28	CASLYGYTF	TGTGCCAGTCTTTATGGCTACACCTTC
TRBJ2-7	NA	NA	TRBV27	CASSLSRDLGEQYF	TGTGCCAGCAGTTTATCCAGGGATCTGGGCGAGCAGTACTTC
TRBJ2-7	NA	TRBD2	TRBV5-1	CASSSSSGRALEQYF	TGCGCCAGCAGCTCTTCCAGCGGGAGGGCCTTGGAGCAGTACTTC
TRBJ1-3	NA	NA	TRBV7-6	CASSLSTGNTIYF	TGTGCCAGCAGCTTATCTACTGGAAACACCATATATTTT
TRBJ2-7	once	TRBD1	TRBV7-9	CASSARDRGSYEQYF	TGTGCCAGCAGCGCTCGGGACAGGGGCTCCTACGAGCAGTACTTC
TRBJ2-1	NA	TRBD1	TRBV9	CASSVASGTGGSYNEQFF	TGTGCCAGCAGCGTAGCTTCCGGGACAGGGGGGTCCTACAATGAGCAGTTCTTC
TRBJ2-1	NA	NA	TRBV28	CATSPPARRNEQFF	TGTGCCACCTCCCCTCCGGCCCGGAGGAATGAGCAGTTCTTC
TRBJ1-2	few	NA	TRBV6-5	CASTPNGGGYTF	TGTGCCAGCACTCCGAACGGGGGGGGCTACACCTTC
TRBJ1-5	NA	NA	TRBV20-1	CSASNGYSNQPQHF	TGCAGTGCTAGTAATGGATATAGCAATCAGCCCCAGCATTTT
TRBJ2-5	NA	TRBD2	TRBV5-4	CASSWGLAETQYF	TGTGCCAGCAGCTGGGGACTAGCGGAGACCCAGTACTTC
TRBJ2-7	NA	NA	TRBV19	CAGRRAYLSYEQYF	TGTGCCGGTAGAAGGGCCTACCTATCCTACGAGCAGTACTTC
TRBJ1-2	NA	NA	TRBV2	CASRGSFYGYTF	TGTGCCAGCAGGGGCAGCTTCTATGGCTACACCTTC
TRBJ2-2	NA	NA	TRBV7-7	CASSPAGTAGTGELFF	TGTGCCAGCAGCCCAGCCGGAACGGCCGGAACCGGGGAGCTGTTTTTT
TRBJ1-2	NA	TRBD1	TRBV15	CATSRGQGTGYGYTF	TGTGCCACCAGCAGGGGACAGGGTACGGGGTATGGCTACACCTTC
TRBJ1-2	many	TRBD1	TRBV6-4	CASSDSDRGGYTF	TGTGCCAGCAGTGACTCGGACAGGGGTGGCTACACCTTC
TRBJ2-7	NA	TRBD1	TRBV28	CASRGSGTAYSEQYF	TGTGCCAGCCGAGGTTCGGGGACAGCCTACTCCGAGCAGTACTTC
TRBJ2-7	NA	NA	TRBV15	CATSRAGPNYEQYF	TGTGCCACCAGCAGAGCGGGACCAAACTACGAGCAGTACTTC
TRBJ2-6	NA	NA	TRBV6-2/TRBV6-3	CASSYGGLGIGGANVLTF	TGTGCCAGCAGTTACGGGGGGTTGGGAATCGGTGGGGCCAACGTCCTGACTTTC
TRBJ2-5	NA	NA	TRBV6-2/TRBV6-3	CASSGKQGQETQYF	TGTGCCAGCAGTGGAAAACAGGGACAAGAGACCCAGTACTTC